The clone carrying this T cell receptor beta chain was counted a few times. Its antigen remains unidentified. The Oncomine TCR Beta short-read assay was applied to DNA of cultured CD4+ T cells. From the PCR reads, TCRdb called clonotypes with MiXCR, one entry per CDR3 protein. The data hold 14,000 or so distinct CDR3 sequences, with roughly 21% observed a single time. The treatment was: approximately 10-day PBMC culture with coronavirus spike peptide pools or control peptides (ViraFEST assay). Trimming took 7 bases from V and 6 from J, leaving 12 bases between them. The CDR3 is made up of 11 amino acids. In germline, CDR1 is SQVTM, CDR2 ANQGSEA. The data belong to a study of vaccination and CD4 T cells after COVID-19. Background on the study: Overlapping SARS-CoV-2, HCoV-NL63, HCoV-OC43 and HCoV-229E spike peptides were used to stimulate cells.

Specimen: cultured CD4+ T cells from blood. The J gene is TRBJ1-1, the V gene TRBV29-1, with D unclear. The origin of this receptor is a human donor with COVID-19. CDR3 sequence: CSGRVGPEAFF. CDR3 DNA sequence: TGCAGCGGGCGCGTTGGGCCTGAAGCTTTCTTT.